Below, one T cell receptor beta chain is given with its context. Its antigen is unknown. The input lacks base qualities; no much larger clone sits a single base away. This specimen comes from a study of PD-1 blockade in mismatch repair-deficient tumors (TCRdb year 2017). As for the study more broadly: The trial enrolled about 90 consecutive patients with under 15 mismatch repair-deficient cancer types between 2013 and late 2016, all previously treated and progressing. Deep sequencing of TCR CDR3 regions was used to track tumor-associated T cell clones in peripheral blood of patients responding to PD-1 blockade. The investigation overall reported the following: Rapid expansion after pembrolizumab followed by contraction, generally before radiologic responses, was shown by tumor-resident clones, which were often undetectable in blood before treatment.

To prepare the library, the immunoSEQ multiplex PCR assay was applied. TCRdb limited this immuneACCESS table to in-frame rearrangements with V and J called. A share of clones is missing; checked studies link under half to unresolved V genes, and the rest is unexplained. For this sample there are about 120,000 clones; about 86% appear just once. Roughly 13% of the sample is held by the ten biggest clonotypes. There are 11 amino acids in the CDR3, from cysteine to phenylalanine inclusive. Of all the DNA, just the CDR3 is kept, 33 bases in frame from base 1. V is reduced by 3 bases and J by 4 bases, leaving a spacing of 3 bases between them. The CDR1 and CDR2 encoded by the germline V gene are SGDLS and YYNGEE. Mismatch repair deficiency was established in every enrolled patient by polymerase chain reaction or immunohistochemistry. A few patients who responded to pembrolizumab therapy underwent TCR sequencing. Pembrolizumab PD-1 blockade was prospectively tested in advanced mismatch repair-deficient cancers, regardless of tissue of origin, in the phase II trial. Serial peripheral blood T cell samples were collected before and at multiple times after starting PD-1 blockade. Blood sampling times were reported as weeks after the first pembrolizumab dose.

The source is an adult with mismatch repair-deficient cancer. Sequencing used peripheral blood, obtained 44 weeks after starting pembrolizumab. Recombination connected TRBV9 to TRBJ2-3, with the D gene call left open. This receptor carries the CDR3 CASSAADTQYF. The nucleotide sequence is TGTGCCAGCAGCGCCGCAGATACGCAGTATTTT.